This T cell receptor (beta chain) was sequenced in a study of blood T cells in healthy people across ages. Primers used in a second PCR of roughly 6 to 12 cycles were a sample-barcoded 5' primer and a J-beta primer mix. MiXCR was run by TCRdb on the 5' RACE reads, yielding one entry per CDR3 protein. The repertoire holds roughly 1,000,000 distinct CDR3 sequences, around 27% seen once, with approximately 0.71% in the top ten. Study-wide results and limits: Naive T cell percentage showed a strong correlation with TCR beta diversity. Shifts in expanded clonotypes may have been confounded by donor CMV status, which was unknown.

Points on this clonotype: The antigen remains unidentified. At one boundary the junction diverges from the germline segment, which might be a read error.

Germline V lookup: CDR1 SGHNT, CDR2 YYREEE (reference sequence). CDR3 length: 14 residues. This sample also appeared in a second study, on T cells of mothers and their children.

The sample taken for sequencing was blood. V gene TRBV5-4 combines with J gene TRBJ2-5; D ambiguous. The TCR comes from a girl aged 2 to 10 in good health. CDR3 amino acids: CASSLMGLSYEQHF. DNA for the CDR3: TGTGCCAGCAGCTTGATGGGTCTTTCCTACGAGCAGCACTTC.